A selection of T cell receptor beta chains follows, all from one sample in a study of cytomegalovirus exposure and HLA in healthy donors. Profiling relied on immunoSEQ multiplex PCR, and the TCRdb table lists in-frame clones only, not all of them. In the table there are more than 85,000 clones, 83% of which are singletons. Material for sequencing was PBMCs. The receptors originated from a man between 40 and 49 years old in good health and CMV-seronegative. Both conserved end residues are part of each CDR3. D genes are given only for firm matches. Clone size appears in some rows only: once, few, many, or a class for an expanded clone.

TRBJ2-4	TRBV7-8	TRBD1	.	CASSFLGTGNIQYF	TGTGCCAGCAGCTTTTTGGGGACAGGGAACATTCAGTACTTC
TRBJ2-3	TRBV10-1	.	.	CASSFASGADTQYF	TGCGCCAGCAGTTTTGCTAGTGGAGCAGATACGCAGTATTTT
TRBJ2-1	TRBV5-1	.	.	CASSLEEPGDEQFF	TGCGCCAGCAGCTTGGAGGAGCCTGGTGATGAGCAGTTCTTC
TRBJ1-6	TRBV4-3	TRBD1	.	CASSQGAGGSLAPLHF	TGCGCCAGCAGCCAAGGGGCAGGGGGTTCGTTAGCTCCCCTCCACTTT
TRBJ2-5	TRBV9	.	.	CASIDRQIEETQYF	TGTGCCAGCATCGACAGGCAAATCGAAGAGACCCAGTACTTC
TRBJ1-4	TRBV11-2	TRBD1	few	CASSLGTTGGEKLFF	TGTGCCAGCAGCTTAGGAACAACAGGGGGGGAAAAACTGTTTTTT
TRBJ1-1	TRBV18	TRBD1	.	CASSLTGVRAEAFF	TGTGCCAGCTCACTTACAGGGGTTAGGGCTGAAGCTTTCTTT
TRBJ2-7	TRBV10-2	TRBD1	.	CASSTAGQGGYEQYF	TGCGCCAGCAGCACCGCGGGACAGGGGGGTTACGAGCAGTACTTC
TRBJ2-3	TRBV2	TRBD1	once	CASSEEGDRPSTDTQYF	TGTGCCAGCAGTGAAGAGGGGGACAGGCCTAGCACAGATACGCAGTATTTT
TRBJ1-1	TRBV5-1	.	.	CASSLRGRNTEAFF	TGCGCCAGCAGCTTACGGGGTAGGAACACTGAAGCTTTCTTT
TRBJ2-7	TRBV14	.	.	CASKHRYSYEQYF	TGTGCCAGCAAGCACCGTTACTCCTACGAGCAGTACTTC